This record looks at one TCR beta chain sequence and its context. Its specificity is not known. Each CDR3 protein is one row after TCRdb ran MiXCR on the reads. Of some 300,000 distinct CDR3 sequences listed, under 20% are singletons. The ends were cut back, 4 bases at V and 2 bases at J, with 9 bases in the middle. The CDR3 spans 12 residues. Germline lookup yields CDR1 SQVTM and CDR2 ANQGSEA. This entry belongs to a study of T cell repertoires in cytomegalovirus infection. On the study more broadly: From public TCR beta signatures came an indication of both CMV infection and matching HLA type.

Regarding the study as a whole: Summed frequency of shared TCR beta families picked out CMV carriers who also had the relevant HLA. HLA-C-restricted TCR beta clonotypes specific for CMV led the ex vivo response.

Sequencing input: PBMCs. The chain links TRBV29-1 to TRBJ2-7, with no clear D. The clonotype comes from a human donor in good health (CMV status not recorded). Some clones in this sample may be carry-over from other donors' samples. CDR3 DNA: TGCAGCGTTGGTACACCGCCCTACGAGCAGTACTTC. It translates to CSVGTPPYEQYF.